Below, 22 T cell receptor beta chains from the same sample are listed, as sequenced in a study of identical twins. TCRdb fed the 5' RACE reads into MiXCR, producing one record per CDR3 protein. This repertoire shows approximately 490,000 distinct CDR3 sequences, 20% to 25% found once; its top ten account for 0.45% to 0.5%. The sample also formed part of further work on yellow fever vaccine responses in identical twins.

Sequencing input: CD4+ T cells sorted from blood. These receptors all come from a woman younger than 30 in good health.

This clonotype was detected a few times. The chain links TRBV29-1 to TRBJ2-1, with D perhaps assigned TRBD1 or TRBD2 (5 bases each). The CDR3 has 14 amino acids. The germline gives CDR1 SQVTM, CDR2 ANQGSEA. V was pared by 7 bases and J by 6 bases, with 19 bases between. The CDR3 here is CSADVTGTFNEQFF. The CDR3 nucleotides are TGCAGCGCTGACGTGACCGGGACCTTCAATGAGCAGTTCTTC.

V gene TRBV2 combines with J gene TRBJ1-5; D gene uncertain. V gave up 0 bases and J gave up 0 bases, with 6 bases separating them. CDR3 length: 15 amino acids. Germline CDR1 is SNHLY and CDR2 is FYNNEI. CDR3 coding DNA: TGTGCCAGCAGTGAAGCCCCCAGTAGCAATCAGCCCCAGCATTTT. Translating it yields CASSEAPSSNQPQHF.

The rearrangement joins TRBV12-3 or TRBV12-4 to TRBJ2-3, with TRBD2 as a possible D gene (6 bases). The CDR3 is 15 residues long. V gave up 1 base and J gave up 4 bases, with 12 bases separating them. This CDR3 reads CASSLGAGPADTQYF. CDR3 nucleotides: TGTGCCAGCAGTTTAGGGGCGGGACCGGCAGATACGCAGTATTTT.

The chain links TRBV7-9 to TRBJ2-7; no definite D call. The germline CDR1 and CDR2 sequences are SEHNR and FQNEAQ (reference sequence). This CDR3 has 14 residues. V lost 1 base to trimming and J lost 3 bases, with 10 bases between them. Here the CDR3 reads CASSLGSRLYEQYV. The DNA for the CDR3 is TGTGCCAGCAGCTTAGGTAGCAGGCTCTACGAGCAGTACGTC.

In its sample, this clonotype was seen a few times. This chain joins TRBV3-1 and TRBJ2-1; TRBD1 agrees at 7 bases. Germline lookup yields CDR1 LGHDT and CDR2 YNNKEL (reference sequence). This CDR3 contains 16 residues. The junction had 9 bases not matched to a gene; V was cut back by 0 bases and J by 7 bases. The CDR3 loop is CASSQDMAGGRNEQFF. The CDR3 DNA reads TGTGCCAGCAGCCAAGATATGGCAGGGGGAAGGAATGAGCAGTTCTTC.

This clonotype came up many times. This rearrangement joins TRBV7-8 to TRBJ2-1; 13 bases match TRBD2. From germline, CDR1 is SGHVS and CDR2 FQNEAQ. There are 16 residues in the CDR3. The V segment lost 5 bases and the J segment 8 bases; nucleotides outside the gene matches: 9. The CDR3 nucleotides are TGTGCCAGCAGCCTCAGGACTAGCGGGAGCCATGATGAGCAGTTCTTC. It is translated as CASSLRTSGSHDEQFF.

The chain is built from TRBV5-1 and TRBJ2-7; 11 positions match TRBD2. The CDR3 consists of 15 residues. CDR1 is SGHRS and CDR2 is YFSETQ in the germline V gene. V lost 4 bases and J lost 11; bases outside the gene matches: 14. The CDR3 reads CASSMLAGGLGEEYF. The CDR3 DNA is TGCGCCAGCAGCATGCTAGCGGGAGGACTCGGGGAGGAGTACTTC.

The genes are TRBV5-4 and TRBJ2-1, with a weak D call TRBD2 (7 bases). This CDR3 region has 13 residues. Trimming left V 2 bases short and J 6 bases short, with 9 bases between. Germline CDR1 reads SGHNT; CDR2 reads YYREEE (reference sequence). The CDR3 loop is CASSLGGANEQFF. CDR3 bases: TGTGCCAGCAGCTTAGGGGGGGCCAATGAGCAGTTCTTC. The full variable domain, in which reference TRBV5-4 and TRBJ2-1 provide the parts outside the CDR3, is ETGVTQSPTHLIKTRGQQVTLRCSSQSGHNTVSWYQQALGQGPQFIFQYYREEENGRGNFPPRFSGLQFPNYSSELNVNALELDDSALYLCASSLGGANEQFFGPGTRLTVL.

This clonotype was counted between two and nine times. The chain uses TRBV19 and TRBJ1-5, with D unresolved. CDR3 size: 12 residues. V was pared by 5 bases and J by 15 bases, with 17 bases between. Germline V gene data show CDR1 as LNHDA and CDR2 as SQIVND (reference sequence). This CDR3 is CASSPQGSTTHF. In DNA form, the CDR3 reads TGTGCCAGTAGTCCCCAAGGGAGTACTACGCATTTT.

The chain joins TRBV24-1 to TRBJ2-3, with D unclear. The CDR3 is made up of 15 amino acids. CDR1 is KGHDR and CDR2 is SFDVKD in the germline V gene. Trimming left V 4 bases short and J 2 bases short, with 12 bases between. The CDR3 DNA reads TGTGCCACCAGTGACCGGGTGCCGCTCACAGATACGCAGTATTTT. This encodes CATSDRVPLTDTQYF.

This clonotype has just a few counts. Its ends do not fully match the called genes, so a read error is possible. The chain links TRBV29-1 to TRBJ2-1; 10 nucleotides match TRBD2. This CDR3 is built from 14 residues. Germline V gene lookup returns CDR1 SQVTM and CDR2 ANQGSEA. The CDR3 region is CIGSSGSSYNEQFF. The CDR3 DNA sequence: TGTATCGGTTCTAGCGGGAGCTCCTACAATGAGCAGTTCTTC.

The V call is TRBV3-1, the J call TRBJ2-5, with D maybe TRBD1 (6 bases). With 0 bases removed from V and 5 bases from J, the gap between germline ends came to 16 bases. This CDR3 has 16 amino acids. CDR1 and CDR2 (germline): LGHDT, YNNKEL (reference sequence). This CDR3 is CASSQDPRAGEETQYF. The CDR3 nucleotides are TGTGCCAGCAGCCAAGATCCCAGGGCAGGGGAGGAGACCCAGTACTTC.

The chain uses TRBV11-3 and TRBJ2-3; TRBD2 aligns across 8 bases. Germline values: CDR1 SGHNT, CDR2 YENEEA. With V trimmed by 8 bases and J by 7 bases, 14 bases remained unmatched. CDR3 length: 15 residues. DNA of the CDR3: TGTGCCAGCTCTCCTTCGACTAGCGCGGGGTATACGCAGTATTTT. It translates to CASSPSTSAGYTQYF.

This clonotype showed up just a few times. The rearrangement uses TRBV10-3 and TRBJ2-3; 9 bases fit TRBD1. The CDR3 extends over 16 amino acids. The J segment lost 3 bases and the V segment lost 2 bases, leaving 6 bases of the junction unmatched. The germline V gene has CDR1 ENHRY and CDR2 SYGVKD. The CDR3 DNA is TGTGCCATCAGTGAGGGCGGGACAGGGTGGACAGATACGCAGTATTTT. Its protein is CAISEGGTGWTDTQYF.

The V and J genes are TRBV7-9 and TRBJ1-1; no clear D. CDR3 length: 13 residues. The germline V and J ends were trimmed by 4 bases and 3 bases, with 9 bases remaining between them. Germline CDR1 is SEHNR and CDR2 is FQNEAQ (reference sequence). The CDR3 is CASSSSADTEAFF. In nucleotides, the CDR3 is TGTGCCAGCAGCTCCTCGGCTGACACTGAAGCTTTCTTT.

This clonotype was counted between two and nine times. The chain links TRBV20-1 to TRBJ2-1; 15 positions agree with TRBD2. Losses at the gene ends were 5 bases for V and 10 bases for J; bases not matched to a gene: 0. The CDR3 runs 12 residues. The germline gives CDR1 DFQATT, CDR2 SNEGSKA (reference sequence). Here the CDR3 reads CSAGTSGREQFF. The DNA for the CDR3 is TGCAGTGCTGGGACTAGCGGGAGGGAGCAGTTCTTC.

This rearrangement joins TRBV7-9 to TRBJ2-6; maybe TRBD1 (5 bases). CDR3 length equals 16 residues. The ends were cut back, 2 bases at V and 2 bases at J, with 10 bases in the middle. The germline V gene has CDR1 SEHNR and CDR2 FQNEAQ (reference sequence). The CDR3 DNA follows: TGTGCCAGCAGCTTAACGGCAGGGCCTGGGGCCAACGTCCTGACTTTC. It yields the protein CASSLTAGPGANVLTF. The full variable domain, with the rest looked up from reference TRBV7-9 and TRBJ2-6, is DTGVSQNPRHKITKRGQNVTFRCDPISEHNRLYWYRQTLGQGPEFLTYFQNEAQLEKSRLLSDRFSAERPKGSFSTLEIQRTEQGDSAMYLCASSLTAGPGANVLTFGAGSRLTVL.

The chain has TRBV24-1 and TRBJ1-2; D might be TRBD1 (5 bases). The germline CDR1 and CDR2 sequences are KGHDR and SFDVKD. Trimming removed 4 bases at V and 4 bases at J, with 15 bases between. This CDR3 has 15 amino acids. The CDR3 loop is CATSDSRGTTYGYTF. For the CDR3, the DNA is TGTGCCACCAGTGACTCTAGGGGAACAACCTATGGCTACACCTTC.

This clonotype was counted only a few times. The chain combines TRBV6-2 or TRBV6-3 with TRBJ2-1; D remains ambiguous. CDR1 is MNHEY and CDR2 is SVGEGT in the germline V gene. This CDR3 has 13 amino acids. Trimming stripped 6 bases from V and 6 bases from J, with 12 bases between. CDR3 sequence (DNA): TGTGCCAGCAGCGCGCCGCCGGGCAATGAGCAGTTCTTC. Encoded protein: CASSAPPGNEQFF.

This sequence joins TRBV7-8 and TRBJ1-1; D gene ambiguous. V lost 2 bases and J 1 base, leaving 11 bases between the germline ends. CDR1 SGHVS and CDR2 FQNEAQ come from the germline V gene. This CDR3 is 15 amino acids long. The CDR3 bases are TGTGCCAGCAGCTTAACGGGATTGCGGAACACTGAAGCTTTCTTT. This gives the protein CASSLTGLRNTEAFF.

This clonotype was observed a few times. The V call is TRBV14, the J call TRBJ2-2; D gene unclear. CDR1 is SGHDN, CDR2 FVKESK, per germline. There are 14 residues in the CDR3. The V end was cut by 0 bases, the J end by 5 bases, with 7 bases between. CDR3 bases: TGTGCCAGCAGCCAAGATTACGTAACCGGGGAGCTGTTTTTT. Protein sequence: CASSQDYVTGELFF.

V is TRBV27 and J is TRBJ2-3, with D hard to call. Germline CDR1 is MNHEY and CDR2 is SMNVEV (reference sequence). Trimming shortened V by 3 bases and J by 6 bases, and 13 bases separated the two germline ends. This CDR3 has 14 amino acids. Here the CDR3 reads CASSLRPVEDTQYF. The DNA for the CDR3 is TGTGCCAGCAGTTTGCGACCAGTCGAGGATACGCAGTATTTT.